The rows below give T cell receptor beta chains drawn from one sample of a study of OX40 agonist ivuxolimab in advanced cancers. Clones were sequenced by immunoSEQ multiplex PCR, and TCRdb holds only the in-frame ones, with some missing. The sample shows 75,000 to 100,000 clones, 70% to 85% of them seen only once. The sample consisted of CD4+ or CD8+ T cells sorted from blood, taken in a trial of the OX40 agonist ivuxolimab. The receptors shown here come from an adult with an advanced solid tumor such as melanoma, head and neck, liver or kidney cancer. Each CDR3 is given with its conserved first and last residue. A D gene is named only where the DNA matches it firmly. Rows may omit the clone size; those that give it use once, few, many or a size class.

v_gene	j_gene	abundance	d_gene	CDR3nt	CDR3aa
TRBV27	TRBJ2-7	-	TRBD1	TGTGCCAGCAGTGCCGGGACAGGGGGGCTCTACGAGCAGTACTTC	CASSAGTGGLYEQYF
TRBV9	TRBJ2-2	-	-	TGTGCCAGCACGGAAGCAGGGGCCGGGGGCACCGGGGAGCTGTTTTTT	CASTEAGAGGTGELFF
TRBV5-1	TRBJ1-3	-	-	TGCGCCAGCAGCTTGGGGGGACATTCCTCTGGAAACACCATATATTTT	CASSLGGHSSGNTIYF
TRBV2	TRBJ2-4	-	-	TGTGCCAGCAAACAGGGATGGTCCAAAAACATTCAGTACTTC	CASKQGWSKNIQYF
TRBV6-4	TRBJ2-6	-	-	TGTGCCAGCAGTGACGCATCTCTGGGAGCCAACGTCCTGACTTTC	CASSDASLGANVLTF
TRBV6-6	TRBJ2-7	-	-	TGTGCCAGCAGTTTGGGGGGTATCGAGCAGTACTTC	CASSLGGIEQYF
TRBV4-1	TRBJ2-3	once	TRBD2	TGCGCCAGCAGCCAAGTGGGACTAAGCACAGATACGCAGTATTTT	CASSQVGLSTDTQYF
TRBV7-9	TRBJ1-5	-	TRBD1	TGTGCCAGCAGCTTCTGGACAGGGGAAGGCAATCAGCCCCAGCATTTT	CASSFWTGEGNQPQHF
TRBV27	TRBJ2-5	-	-	TGTGCCAGCAGTCTAAATGGGCTACAACGGCAAGAGACCCAGTACTTC	CASSLNGLQRQETQYF
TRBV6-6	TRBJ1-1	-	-	TGTGCCAGCAGGGATGGGACAACGAACACTGAAGCTTTCTTT	CASRDGTTNTEAFF
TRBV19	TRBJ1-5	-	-	TGTGCCAGTAGTCCCGAGTATAGCAATCAGCCCCAGCATTTT	CASSPEYSNQPQHF
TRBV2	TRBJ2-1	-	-	TGTGCCAGCAGTGAATACAATGAGCAGTTCTTC	CASSEYNEQFF
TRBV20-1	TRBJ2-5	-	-	TGCAGTGCTAAGAGAGAGACCCAGTACTTC	CSAKRETQYF
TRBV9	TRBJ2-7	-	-	TGTGCCAGCAGCGTGGGGGACCTCGCTATGTACGAGCAGTACTTC	CASSVGDLAMYEQYF
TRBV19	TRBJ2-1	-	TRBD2	TGTGCCAGTAGTGCGGGAGCGGGGGGGTACAATGAGCAGTTCTTC	CASSAGAGGYNEQFF
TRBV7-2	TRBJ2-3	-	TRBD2	TGTGCCAGTACGCTGGGACTAGCGGGGGTTGTGACGCAGTATTTT	CASTLGLAGVVTQYF
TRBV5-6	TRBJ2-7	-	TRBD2	TGTGCCAGCAGCCGCGGGGAGAATAGCGGGAGGGCCTACGAGCAGTACTTC	CASSRGENSGRAYEQYF
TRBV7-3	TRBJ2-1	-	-	TGTGCCAGCAGCTTACGTGTGGGGGCCAATTACAATGAGCAGTTCTTC	CASSLRVGANYNEQFF
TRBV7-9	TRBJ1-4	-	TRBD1	TGTGCCAGCAGCTTCGGGACAGGGAATGAAAAACTGTTTTTT	CASSFGTGNEKLFF
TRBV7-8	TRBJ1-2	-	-	TGTGCCAGCAGCTTAAGCAGATCTAACTATGGCTACACCTTC	CASSLSRSNYGYTF
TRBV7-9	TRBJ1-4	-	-	TGTGCCAGCAGCTTAGCTCGCGGCTACTCTGAAAAACTGTTTTTT	CASSLARGYSEKLFF
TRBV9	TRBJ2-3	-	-	TGTGCCAGCAGCGTAGCCTCTGGGGACAGCACAGATACGCAGTATTTT	CASSVASGDSTDTQYF
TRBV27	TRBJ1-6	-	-	TGTGCCAGCAGTTCGAGTATCGGCCTTCATAATTCACCCCTCCACTTT	CASSSSIGLHNSPLHF